The source of this T cell receptor beta chain is a study of cytomegalovirus exposure and HLA in healthy donors. Overall study findings and caveats: Presence/absence analyses treated sequencing depth as roughly uniform across donors.

With respect to this clone: What it binds is unknown.

CDR3 length equals 17 residues. The V and J ends lost 6 bases and 6 bases respectively, with 24 bases between them. Germline CDR1 and CDR2: MNHEY and SMNVEV (reference sequence). The PCR ran on 60 Vbeta and 13 Jbeta primers. Using immunoSEQ multiplex PCR, the repertoire was profiled, and TCRdb retains in-frame clones only, with some absent. The profile shows around 150,000 clones, around 66% of them singletons. This receptor was obtained from a woman aged 25-40 years in good health and CMV-seropositive. Sample: PBMCs. The rearrangement uses TRBV27 and TRBJ1-5; D might be TRBD1 (5 bases). The CDR3 coding sequence is TGTGCCAGCAGAATGGGCACGGGAGGGGAAGGGATTCAGCCCCAGCATTTT. This translates into CASRMGTGGEGIQPQHF.